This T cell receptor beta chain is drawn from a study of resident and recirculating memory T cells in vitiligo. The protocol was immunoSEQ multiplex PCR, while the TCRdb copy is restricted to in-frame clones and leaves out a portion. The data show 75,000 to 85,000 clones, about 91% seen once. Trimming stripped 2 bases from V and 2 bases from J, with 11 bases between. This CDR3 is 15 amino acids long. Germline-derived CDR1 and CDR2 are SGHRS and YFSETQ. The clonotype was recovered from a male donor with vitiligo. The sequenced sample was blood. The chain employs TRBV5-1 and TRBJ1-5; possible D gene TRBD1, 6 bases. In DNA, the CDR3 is TGCGCCAGCAGCTTCCAAGGGGGTGGCAATCAGCCCCAGCATTTT. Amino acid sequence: CASSFQGGGNQPQHF.